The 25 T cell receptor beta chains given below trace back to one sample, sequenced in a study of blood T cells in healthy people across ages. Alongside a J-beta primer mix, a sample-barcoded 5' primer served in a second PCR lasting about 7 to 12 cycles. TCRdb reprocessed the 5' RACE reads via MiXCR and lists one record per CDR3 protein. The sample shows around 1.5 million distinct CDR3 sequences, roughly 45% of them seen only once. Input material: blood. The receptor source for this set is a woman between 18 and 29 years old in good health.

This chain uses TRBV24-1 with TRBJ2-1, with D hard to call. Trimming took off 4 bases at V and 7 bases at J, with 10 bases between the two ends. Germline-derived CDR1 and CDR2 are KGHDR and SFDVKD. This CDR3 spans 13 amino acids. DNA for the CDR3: TGTGCCACCAGTGACCCCGAACAAAATGAGCAGTTCTTC. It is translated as CATSDPEQNEQFF.

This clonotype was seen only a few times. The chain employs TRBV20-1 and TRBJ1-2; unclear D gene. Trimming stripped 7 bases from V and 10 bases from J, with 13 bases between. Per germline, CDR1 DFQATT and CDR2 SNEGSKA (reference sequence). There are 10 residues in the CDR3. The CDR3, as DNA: TGCAGTGGGGGATGGGAGGACTACACCTTC. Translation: CSGGWEDYTF.

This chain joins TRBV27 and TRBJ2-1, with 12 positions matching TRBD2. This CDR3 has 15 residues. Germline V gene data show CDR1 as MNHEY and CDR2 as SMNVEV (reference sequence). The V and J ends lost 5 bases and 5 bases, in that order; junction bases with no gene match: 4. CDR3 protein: CASSGRTSGNNEQFF. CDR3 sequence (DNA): TGTGCCAGCAGTGGTCGGACTAGCGGGAACAATGAGCAGTTCTTC.

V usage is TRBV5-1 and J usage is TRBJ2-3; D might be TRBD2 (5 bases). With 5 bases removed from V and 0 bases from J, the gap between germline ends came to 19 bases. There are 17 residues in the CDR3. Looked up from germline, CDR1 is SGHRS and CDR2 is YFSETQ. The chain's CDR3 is CASRWGSESGSTDTQYF. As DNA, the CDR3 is TGCGCCAGCAGGTGGGGTAGCGAGAGTGGGAGCACAGATACGCAGTATTTT. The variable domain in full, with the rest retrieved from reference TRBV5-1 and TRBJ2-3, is KAGVTQTPRYLIKTRGQQVTLSCSPISGHRSVSWYQQTPGQGLQFLFEYFSETQRNKGNFPGRFSGRQFSNSRSEMNVSTLELGDSALYLCASRWGSESGSTDTQYFGPGTRLTVL.

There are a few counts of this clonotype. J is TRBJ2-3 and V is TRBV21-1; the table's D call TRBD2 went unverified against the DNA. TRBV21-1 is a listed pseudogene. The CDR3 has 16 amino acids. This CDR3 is CASSKGETRGPDTQYF. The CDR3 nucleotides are TGTGCCAGCAGCAAAGGGGAGACTAGGGGTCCAGATACGCAGTATTTT.

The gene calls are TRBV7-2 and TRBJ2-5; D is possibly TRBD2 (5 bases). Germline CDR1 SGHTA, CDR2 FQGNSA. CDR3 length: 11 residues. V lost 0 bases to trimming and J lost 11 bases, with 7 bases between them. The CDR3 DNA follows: TGTGCCAGCAGCTTAGCGCGAGGGCAGTACTTC. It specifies CASSLARGQYF.

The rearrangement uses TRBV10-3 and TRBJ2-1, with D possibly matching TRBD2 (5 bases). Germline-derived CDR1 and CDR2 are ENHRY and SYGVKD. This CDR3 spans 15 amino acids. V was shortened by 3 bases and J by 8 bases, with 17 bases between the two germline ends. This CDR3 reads CAISDLLDFEDEQFF. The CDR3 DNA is TGTGCCATCAGTGATCTACTAGATTTTGAGGATGAGCAGTTCTTC.

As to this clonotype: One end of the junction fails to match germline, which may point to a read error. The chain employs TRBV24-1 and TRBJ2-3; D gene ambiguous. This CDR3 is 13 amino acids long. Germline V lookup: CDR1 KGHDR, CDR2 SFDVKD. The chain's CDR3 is CATRDWSKDTQYF. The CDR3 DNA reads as TGTGCCACCCGTGATTGGTCCAAAGATACGCAGTATTTT.

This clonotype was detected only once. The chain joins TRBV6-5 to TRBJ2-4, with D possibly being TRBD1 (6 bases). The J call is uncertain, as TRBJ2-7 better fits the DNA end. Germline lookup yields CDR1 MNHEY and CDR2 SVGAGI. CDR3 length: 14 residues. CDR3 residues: CASSIQGIGYEQYF. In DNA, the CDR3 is TGTGCCAGCAGCATACAGGGTATTGGCTACGAGCAGTACTTC.

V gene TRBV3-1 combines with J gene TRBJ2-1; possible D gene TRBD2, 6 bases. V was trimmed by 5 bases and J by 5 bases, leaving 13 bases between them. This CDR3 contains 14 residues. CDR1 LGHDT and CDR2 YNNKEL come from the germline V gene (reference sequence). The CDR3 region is CASSSPGLHNEQFF. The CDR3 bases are TGTGCCAGCAGCTCACCGGGACTTCACAATGAGCAGTTCTTC.

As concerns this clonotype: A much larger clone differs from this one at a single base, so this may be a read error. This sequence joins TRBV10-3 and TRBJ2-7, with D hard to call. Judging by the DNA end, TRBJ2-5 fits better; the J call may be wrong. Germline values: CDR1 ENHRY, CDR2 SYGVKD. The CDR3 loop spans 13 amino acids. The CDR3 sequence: CTTNTVNQETQYF. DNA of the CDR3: TGTACCACCAACACAGTGAACCAAGAGACCCAGTACTTC.

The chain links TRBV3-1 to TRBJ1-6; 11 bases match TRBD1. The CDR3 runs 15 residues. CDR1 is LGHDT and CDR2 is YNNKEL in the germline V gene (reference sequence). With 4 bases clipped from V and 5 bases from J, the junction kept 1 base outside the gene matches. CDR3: CASSRGQGDNSPLHF. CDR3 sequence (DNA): TGTGCCAGCAGCCGGGGACAGGGGGATAATTCACCCCTCCACTTT.

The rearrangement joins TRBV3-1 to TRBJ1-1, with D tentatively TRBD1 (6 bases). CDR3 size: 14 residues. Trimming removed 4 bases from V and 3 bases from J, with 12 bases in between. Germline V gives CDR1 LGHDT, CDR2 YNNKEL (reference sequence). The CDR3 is CASSPHTGYTEAFF. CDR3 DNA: TGTGCCAGCAGCCCACATACAGGGTACACTGAAGCTTTCTTT.

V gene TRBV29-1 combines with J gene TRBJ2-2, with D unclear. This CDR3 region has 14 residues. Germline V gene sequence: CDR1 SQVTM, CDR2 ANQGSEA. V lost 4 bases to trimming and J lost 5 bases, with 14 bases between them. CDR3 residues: CSVGDATGTGELFF. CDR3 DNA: TGCAGCGTTGGTGACGCCACTGGGACCGGGGAGCTGTTTTTT.

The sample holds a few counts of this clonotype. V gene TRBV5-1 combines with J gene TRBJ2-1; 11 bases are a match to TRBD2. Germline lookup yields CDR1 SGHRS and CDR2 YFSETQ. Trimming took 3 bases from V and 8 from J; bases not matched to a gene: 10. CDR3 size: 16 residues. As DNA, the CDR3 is TGCGCCAGCAGCTGGATTAGCGGGAGGGCCCTCCATGAGCAGTTCTTC. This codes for CASSWISGRALHEQFF.

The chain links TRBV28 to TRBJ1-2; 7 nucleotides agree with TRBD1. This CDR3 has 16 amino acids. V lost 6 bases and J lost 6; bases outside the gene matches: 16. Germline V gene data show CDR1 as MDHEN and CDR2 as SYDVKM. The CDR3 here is CASSRYLRGDFDGYTF. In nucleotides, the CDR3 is TGTGCCAGCAGCCGATACCTCAGGGGGGACTTCGATGGCTACACCTTC.

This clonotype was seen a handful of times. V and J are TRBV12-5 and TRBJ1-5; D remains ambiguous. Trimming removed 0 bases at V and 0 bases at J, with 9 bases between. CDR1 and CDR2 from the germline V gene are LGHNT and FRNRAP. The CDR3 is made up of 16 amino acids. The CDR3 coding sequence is TGTGCTAGTGGTTTGGTAACGGGATATAGCAATCAGCCCCAGCATTTT. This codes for CASGLVTGYSNQPQHF.

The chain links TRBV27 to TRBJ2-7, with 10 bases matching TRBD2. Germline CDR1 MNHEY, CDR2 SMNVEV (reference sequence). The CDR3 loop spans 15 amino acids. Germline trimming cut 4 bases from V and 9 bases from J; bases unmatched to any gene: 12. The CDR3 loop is CASSSTTSGPPGQYF. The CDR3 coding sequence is TGTGCCAGCAGTTCCACGACTAGCGGGCCCCCGGGGCAGTACTTC.

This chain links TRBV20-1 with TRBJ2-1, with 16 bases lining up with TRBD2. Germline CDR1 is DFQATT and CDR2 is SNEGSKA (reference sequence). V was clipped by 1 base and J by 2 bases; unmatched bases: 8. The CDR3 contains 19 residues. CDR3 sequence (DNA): TGCAGTGCTAGAGCGGGACTAGCGGGGGGGCCCCTTCCCTACAATGAGCAGTTCTTC. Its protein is CSARAGLAGGPLPYNEQFF.

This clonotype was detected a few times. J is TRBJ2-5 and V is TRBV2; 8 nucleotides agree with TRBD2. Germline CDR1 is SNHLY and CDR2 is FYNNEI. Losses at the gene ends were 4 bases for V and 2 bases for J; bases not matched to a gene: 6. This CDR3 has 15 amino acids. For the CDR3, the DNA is TGTGCCAGCAGTGGTCGGGGGGGAAGGCAAGAGACCCAGTACTTC. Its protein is CASSGRGGRQETQYF.

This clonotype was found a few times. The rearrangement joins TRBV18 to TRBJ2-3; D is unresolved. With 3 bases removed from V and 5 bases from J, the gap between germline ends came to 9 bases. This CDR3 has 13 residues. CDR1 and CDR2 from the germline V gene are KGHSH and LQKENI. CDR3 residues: CASSPAQEDTQYF. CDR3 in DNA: TGTGCCAGCTCACCCGCCCAGGAAGATACGCAGTATTTT.

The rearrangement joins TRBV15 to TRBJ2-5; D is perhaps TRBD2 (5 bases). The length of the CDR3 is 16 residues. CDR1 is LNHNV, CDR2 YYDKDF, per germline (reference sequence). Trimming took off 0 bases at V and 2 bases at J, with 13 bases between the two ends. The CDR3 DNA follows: TGTGCCACCAGCAGAGATAATGGTCTAGCACAAGAGACCCAGTACTTC. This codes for CATSRDNGLAQETQYF.

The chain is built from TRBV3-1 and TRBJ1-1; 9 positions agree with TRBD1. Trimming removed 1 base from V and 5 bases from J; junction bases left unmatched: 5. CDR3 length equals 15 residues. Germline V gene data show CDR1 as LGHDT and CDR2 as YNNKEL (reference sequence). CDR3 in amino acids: CASSQAGQGGTEAFF. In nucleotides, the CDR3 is TGTGCCAGCAGCCAAGCGGGACAGGGAGGAACTGAAGCTTTCTTT.

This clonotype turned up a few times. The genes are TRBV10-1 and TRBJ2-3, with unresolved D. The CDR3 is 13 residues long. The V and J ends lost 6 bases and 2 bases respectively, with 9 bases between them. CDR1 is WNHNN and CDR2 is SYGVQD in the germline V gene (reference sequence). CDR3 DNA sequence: TGCGCCAGCAGCCAAACCTTCACAGATACGCAGTATTTT. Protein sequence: CASSQTFTDTQYF.

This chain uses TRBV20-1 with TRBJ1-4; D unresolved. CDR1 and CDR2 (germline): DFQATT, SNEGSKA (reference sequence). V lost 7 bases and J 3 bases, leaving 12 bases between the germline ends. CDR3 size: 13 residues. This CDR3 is CSVRRRANEKLFF. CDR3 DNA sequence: TGCAGTGTGAGAAGAAGGGCTAATGAAAAACTGTTTTTT.